Reported below is one T cell receptor (beta chain). One junction end does not reproduce the germline sequence, and a read error may be involved. The source of the sample is a study of cytomegalovirus exposure and HLA in healthy donors. CDR1 is SEHNR and CDR2 is FQNEAQ in the germline V gene (reference sequence). CDR3 length: 18 amino acids. The PCR made use of 60 Vbeta and 13 Jbeta primers. The assay was immunoSEQ multiplex PCR, and TCRdb's table has in-frame clones only and misses some. The sample holds 150,000 to 180,000 clones, about four fifths seen once. This chain links TRBV7-9 with TRBJ1-2, with D possibly TRBD1 on 6 matching bases. The TCR originated in a man between 18 and 29 years old in good health and CMV-seronegative. The material sequenced was PBMCs. For the CDR3, the DNA is TGTTCCAGCAGCTCAACCCCAGGGGCCACCACCGGGGGGATAGGCTACACCTTC. It specifies CSSSSTPGATTGGIGYTF.